The clone carrying this T cell receptor beta chain was counted between two and nine times. As yet, its antigen is unknown. As the sequencing template, cDNA was produced by extracting RNA and reverse transcribing it. TCRdb's table, derived via immunoSEQ multiplex PCR, lists solely in-frame clones and lacks some. This repertoire shows about 120,000 clones, less than 60% found once; its top ten account for about 3.2%. This record comes from a study of CD8+ T cells in alopecia areata. Study summary: Tofacitinib dosing lasted 6 to 18 months, which was then followed by 6 months off drug.

Whole-study results and caveats: Scalp lesions, especially in alopecia totalis/universalis, had higher clonality than normal scalp. Tofacitinib yielded significantly lower scalp clonality and fewer expanded CD8+ clones among the top 100.

Regarding treatment: oral pan-JAK inhibitor, 5-10 mg twice daily. CDR3 length equals 12 residues. Germline loops: CDR1 SNHLY, CDR2 FYNNEI. The ends were cut back, 8 bases at V and 1 base at J, with 9 bases in the middle. The receptor comes from a human donor with alopecia areata. The chain has TRBV2 and TRBJ2-7; D is possibly TRBD2 (6 bases). The starting material was CD4+ T cells sorted from blood, obtained at week 24, from a patient treated with tofacitinib. The CDR3, as DNA: TGTGCCAGCGGCGGGGATTCCTACGAGCAGTACTTC. This encodes CASGGDSYEQYF.